This entry is about one T cell receptor (beta chain). At one of its ends the junction is not consistent with the germline gene, which may arise from a read error. The same CDR3 also results from other DNA sequences found in this sample. Naive CD8 populations comprised CD45RO-negative cells positively selected for CCR7, excluding terminally differentiated effector memory CD45RA+ cells. Germline values: CDR1 SGHKS, CDR2 YYEKEE (reference sequence). The CDR3 has 14 amino acids. This specimen belongs to a study of shared clonotypes between healthy human individuals. TCRdb keeps only in-frame clones here, not all; method: immunoSEQ multiplex PCR. The sample has fewer than 800,000 clones, 92% seen once.

The TCR sequence derives from a man aged 30 to 45 in good health. The sequenced material came from naive CD8+ T cells sorted from blood. The genes are TRBV5-5 and TRBJ2-3; D is ambiguous. The chain's CDR3 is CASSLAPTTDTQYF. The CDR3 DNA reads as TGCGCCAGCAGCTTGGCCCCTACCACAGATACGCAGTATTTT.